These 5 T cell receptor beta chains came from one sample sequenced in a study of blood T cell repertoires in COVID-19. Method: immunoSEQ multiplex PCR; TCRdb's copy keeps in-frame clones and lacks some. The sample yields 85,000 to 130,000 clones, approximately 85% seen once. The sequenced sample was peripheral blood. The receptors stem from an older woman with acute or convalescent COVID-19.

CDR3 sequence: CASSVTGGDRSSYNEQFF. The CDR3 nucleotides are TGTGCCAGCAGCGTAACAGGGGGGGACCGAAGCTCCTACAATGAGCAGTTCTTC. This chain uses TRBV9 with TRBJ2-1; maybe TRBD1 (8 bases). The germline gives CDR1 SGDLS, CDR2 YYNGEE. Trimming took 1 base from V and 0 from J, leaving 17 bases between them. The CDR3 has 18 amino acids. Together with reference TRBV9 and TRBJ2-1, the CDR3 gives the full variable domain: DSGVTQTPKHLITATGQRVTLRCSPRSGDLSVYWYQQSLDQGLQFLIQYYNGEERAKGNILERFSAQQFPDLHSELNLSSLELGDSALYFCASSVTGGDRSSYNEQFFGPGTRLTVL.

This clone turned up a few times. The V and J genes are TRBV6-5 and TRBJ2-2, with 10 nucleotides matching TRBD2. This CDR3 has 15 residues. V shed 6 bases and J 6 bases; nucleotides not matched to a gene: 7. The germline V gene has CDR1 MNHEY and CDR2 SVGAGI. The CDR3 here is CASRASGSSPGELFF. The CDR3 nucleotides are TGTGCCAGCAGAGCTAGCGGGAGTTCCCCCGGGGAGCTGTTTTTT.

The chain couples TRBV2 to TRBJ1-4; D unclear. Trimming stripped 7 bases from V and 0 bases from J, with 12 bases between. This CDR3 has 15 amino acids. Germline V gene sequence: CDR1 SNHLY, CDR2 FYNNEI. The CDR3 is CASKETRTTNEKLFF. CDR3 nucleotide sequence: TGTGCCAGCAAGGAAACGAGGACAACTAATGAAAAACTGTTTTTT.

CDR3 coding DNA: TGTGCCAGCAGCCCCAGGTATAGCGGGGCTAAAAACATTCAGTACTTC. This sequence encodes CASSPRYSGAKNIQYF. This chain connects TRBV7-6 to TRBJ2-4; TRBD2 aligns across 8 bases. Germline values: CDR1 SGHVS, CDR2 FNYEAQ. CDR3 length: 16 amino acids. Trimming cost V 5 bases and J 4 bases; bases outside gene matches: 10.

CDR3 DNA: TGTGCCACCGCCAGCGTGGCAACTAATGAAAAACTGTTTTTT. This sequence encodes CATASVATNEKLFF. The J gene is TRBJ1-4, the V gene TRBV10-3; no definite D call. This CDR3 contains 14 residues. CDR1 and CDR2 from the germline V gene are ENHRY and SYGVKD. The V gene lost 10 bases and the J gene lost 0 bases, with 12 bases spanning the gap.